The rows below give T cell receptor beta chains drawn from one sample of a study of T cells in Graves' hyperthyroidism and ophthalmopathy. TCRdb fed the multiplex PCR reads into MiXCR, producing one record per CDR3 protein. Of around 350,000 distinct CDR3 sequences listed, 25% are singletons. What was sequenced was blood. The receptors originated from a man between 45 and 60 years old with Graves' hyperthyroidism. The CDR3 runs from the conserved cysteine through the conserved F or W. The order of the fields is D gene, V gene, J gene, CDR3 protein. A D gene is named only where the DNA matches it firmly.

>-|TRBV28|TRBJ2-7
CASSPGAGRTYEQYF
>-|TRBV6-1|TRBJ1-2
CASSGAKVGFVARAYGYTF
>-|TRBV5-1|TRBJ1-1
CASSFQGNTEAFF
>-|TRBV2|TRBJ2-7
CASRARLFYEQYF
>TRBD1|TRBV5-5|TRBJ1-4
CASSYGQGRAEKLFF
>TRBD1|TRBV6-1|TRBJ1-1
CASSSSRDRLEAFF
>TRBD2|TRBV11-2|TRBJ2-5
CASSPGLLKETQYF
>-|TRBV5-1|TRBJ2-2
CASSLIFRAGELFF
>-|TRBV7-9|TRBJ2-1
CASSLGQPPNEQFF
>-|TRBV28|TRBJ2-7
CASSSTGSLLSYEQYF
>TRBD2|TRBV12-3/TRBV12-4|TRBJ2-4
CAVAGGLGNIQYF
>TRBD2|TRBV6-1|TRBJ2-7
CASSALAGGSYEQYF
>-|TRBV28|TRBJ2-5
CASSFQDTEETQYF
>-|TRBV10-3|TRBJ2-1
CAISEGDSTGNEQFF
>-|TRBV7-2|TRBJ2-2
CASSPRADPGELFF
>-|TRBV5-1|TRBJ1-1
CASSLGQGITEAFF
>-|TRBV27|TRBJ2-1
CASSPVTGLLNNEQFF
>-|TRBV6-1|TRBJ2-1
CASSTPRTGNEQFF
>-|TRBV6-1|TRBJ1-2
CASSEASAGIYGYTF
>-|TRBV12-5|TRBJ2-7
CASGFGSEQYF
>TRBD2|TRBV2|TRBJ2-5
CASSDGTSGTQYF
>-|TRBV24-1|TRBJ2-3
CATSDLDFTDTQYF
>-|TRBV27|TRBJ2-5
CASRRGGYSQETQYF
>TRBD1|TRBV7-3|TRBJ1-1
CASSSSGQGEAFF
>TRBD1|TRBV13|TRBJ1-6
CASSVGGQDNSPLHF
>TRBD1|TRBV2|TRBJ1-4
CASSATDRMGEKLFF
>TRBD1|TRBV7-2|TRBJ2-7
CANSQYAGQGNEQYF
>-|TRBV20-1|TRBJ2-7
CSARAILRGSSYEQYF
>TRBD2|TRBV4-1|TRBJ2-1
CASSQDSPHSGRAVEQFF
>-|TRBV24-1|TRBJ2-2
CATQGEGIITGELFF
>-|TRBV2|TRBJ2-1
CASGERHNEQFF
>TRBD2|TRBV4-1|TRBJ2-5
CASSQELAGRETQYF
>-|TRBV12-3/TRBV12-4|TRBJ1-5
CASSLGPRQPQHF
>-|TRBV5-1|TRBJ2-3
CASTLQSDTQYF
>-|TRBV3-1|TRBJ2-6
CASSPSWDTGANVLTF
>-|TRBV15|TRBJ1-1
CATSREPARRLMNTEAFF
>TRBD1|TRBV6-9|TRBJ1-2
CASGGTEKKYGYTF
>-|TRBV5-6|TRBJ2-5
CASSLYGSRQETQYF
>-|TRBV2|TRBJ1-2
CAGRDKSNYGYTF
>TRBD2|TRBV9|TRBJ2-1
CASSVGGGRVDNEQFF
>TRBD2|TRBV29-1|TRBJ2-5
CSVVRTSQETQHF
>TRBD1|TRBV27|TRBJ2-7
CASSLRGTGIYEQYF
>TRBD1|TRBV11-2|TRBJ2-7
CASSSSGGWGSYEQYF
>-|TRBV28|TRBJ2-5
CASRTGGHQETQYF
>-|TRBV18|TRBJ2-7
CASSPAREGEQYF
>TRBD1|TRBV20-1|TRBJ2-5
CSASETGTLKGETQYF
>TRBD1|TRBV30|TRBJ1-1
CAWSVQGVAFF
>-|TRBV5-1|TRBJ1-1
CASSIDMDTEAFF
>-|TRBV7-2|TRBJ2-1
CASSFSTYNEQFF
>-|TRBV3-1|TRBJ2-5
CASSQEAQGKTQYF
>-|TRBV3-1|TRBJ2-4
CASSQDIAKNIQYF
>TRBD2|TRBV28|TRBJ2-1
CASSLEWGASGRGGEQFF
>TRBD2|TRBV30|TRBJ2-7
CAWSGGLAGDEQYF